A selection of T cell receptor beta chains follows, all from one sample in a study of T cell changes during pregnancy in multiple sclerosis. Sequencing was performed with immunoSEQ multiplex PCR; in TCRdb, only in-frame clones are kept and a portion is missing. This sample has about 23,000 clones; 86% occur once, and the top ten carry less than 1.2%. The starting material was CD4+ T cells from peripheral blood mononuclear cells, obtained in the first trimester of pregnancy. All receptors derive from a female donor in good health, enrolled as a control in a pregnancy study. Both conserved end residues are part of each CDR3.

j_call v_call cdr3_aa
TRBJ2-1 TRBV19 CASSMSLAGGPDEQFF
TRBJ2-7 TRBV11-2 CASSPSSGRGYEQYF
TRBJ2-5 TRBV13 CASSTTARETQYF
TRBJ2-7 TRBV4-1 CASSQEPQGANEQYF
TRBJ1-2 TRBV11-3 CASSSGQGPGYTF
TRBJ1-1 TRBV28 CASSQTGTGDTEAFF
TRBJ2-3 TRBV7-2 CASGGQGEADTQYF
TRBJ2-7 TRBV4-1 CASSQEPLAFTYEQYF
TRBJ2-2 TRBV5-1 CASSFDSGGRNTGELFF
TRBJ2-7 TRBV5-1 CASSLGNEQYF
TRBJ2-4 TRBV2 CASSERPAKNIQYF
TRBJ1-1 TRBV9 CASSVVGQGDTEAFF
TRBJ1-5 TRBV27 CASSVNRGNQPQHF
TRBJ1-1 TRBV19 CASSIQGITEAFF
TRBJ2-7 TRBV5-6 CASSRDFYEQYF
TRBJ1-2 TRBV6-9 CASSYLQTGLYGYTF
TRBJ1-4 TRBV27 CASSFSDSEKLFF
TRBJ2-6 TRBV7-9 CASSRTGDSGANVLTF
TRBJ2-3 TRBV12-5 CASALLGGTDTQYF
TRBJ2-1 TRBV7-2 CASSSRQAWYNEQFF
TRBJ2-2 TRBV4-2 CASSQETRTGELFF
TRBJ2-3 TRBV5-4 CASTVARSFGTDTQYF
TRBJ1-3 TRBV7-9 CASSLALAGNTIYF
TRBJ2-1 TRBV9 CASSARGDRDYNEQFF
TRBJ2-7 TRBV2 CASSTSGRYQMGFEQYF
TRBJ2-5 TRBV7-2 CASSSFTGSETQYF
TRBJ2-2 TRBV5-1 CASSLSPQRGTGELFF
TRBJ1-1 TRBV18 CASSILQGVDTEAFF
TRBJ2-5 TRBV2 CASSDPRGETQYF
TRBJ1-3 TRBV5-1 CASSLEVGGPGNTIYF
TRBJ1-1 TRBV9 CASSVNWGGTEAFF
TRBJ2-7 TRBV5-6 CASGLQNTGVPYEQYF
TRBJ1-2 TRBV11-2 CASSLGGGTYGYTF
TRBJ2-1 TRBV10-3 CAISESTGGQIHEQFF
TRBJ1-3 TRBV11-2 CASSVDSGNTIYF
TRBJ1-1 TRBV18 CASSPLAGGMNTEAFF
TRBJ2-2 TRBV9 CASSVSGTGELFF